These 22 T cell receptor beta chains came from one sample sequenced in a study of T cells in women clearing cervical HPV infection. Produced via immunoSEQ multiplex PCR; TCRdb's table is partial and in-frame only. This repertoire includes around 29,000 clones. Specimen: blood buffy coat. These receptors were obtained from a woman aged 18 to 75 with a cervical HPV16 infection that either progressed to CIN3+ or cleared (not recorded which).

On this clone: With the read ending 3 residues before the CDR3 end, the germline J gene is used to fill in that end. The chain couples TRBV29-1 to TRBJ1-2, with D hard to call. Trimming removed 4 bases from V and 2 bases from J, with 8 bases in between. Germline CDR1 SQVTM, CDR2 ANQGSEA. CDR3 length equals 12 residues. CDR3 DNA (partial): TGCAGCGTTGGAGCAGGCAACTATGGC. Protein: CSVGAGNYG. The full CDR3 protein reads CSVGAGNYGYTF.

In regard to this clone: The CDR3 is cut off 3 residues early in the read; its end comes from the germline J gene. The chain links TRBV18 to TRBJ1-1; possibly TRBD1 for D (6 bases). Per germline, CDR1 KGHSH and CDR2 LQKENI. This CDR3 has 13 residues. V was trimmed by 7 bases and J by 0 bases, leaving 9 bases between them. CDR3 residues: CASCGGMNTEAFF. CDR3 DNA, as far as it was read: TGTGCCAGCTGCGGGGGCATGAACACTGAA.

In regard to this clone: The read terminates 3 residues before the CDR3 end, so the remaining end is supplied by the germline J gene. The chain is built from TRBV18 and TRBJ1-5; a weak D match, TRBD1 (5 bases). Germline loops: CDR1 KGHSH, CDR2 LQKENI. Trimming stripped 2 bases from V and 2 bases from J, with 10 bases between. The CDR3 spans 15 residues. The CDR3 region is CASSPNQGGNQPQHF. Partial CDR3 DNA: TGTGCCAGCTCACCAAACCAGGGAGGCAATCAGCCC.

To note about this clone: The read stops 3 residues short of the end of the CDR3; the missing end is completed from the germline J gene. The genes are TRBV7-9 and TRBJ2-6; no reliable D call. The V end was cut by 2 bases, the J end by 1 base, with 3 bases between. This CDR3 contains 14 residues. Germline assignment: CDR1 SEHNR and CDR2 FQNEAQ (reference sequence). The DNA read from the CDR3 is TGTGCCAGCAGCTTACGTTCTGGGGCCAACGTC. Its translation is CASSLRSGANV. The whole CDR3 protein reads CASSLRSGANVLTF.

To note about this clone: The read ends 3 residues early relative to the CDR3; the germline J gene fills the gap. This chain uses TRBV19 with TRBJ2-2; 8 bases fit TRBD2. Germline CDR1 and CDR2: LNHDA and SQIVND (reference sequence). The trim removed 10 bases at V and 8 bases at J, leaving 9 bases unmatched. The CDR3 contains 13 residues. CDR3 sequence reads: CATLAGGGGELFF. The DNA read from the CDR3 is TGTGCCACTCTGGCGGGAGGTGGAGGGGAG.

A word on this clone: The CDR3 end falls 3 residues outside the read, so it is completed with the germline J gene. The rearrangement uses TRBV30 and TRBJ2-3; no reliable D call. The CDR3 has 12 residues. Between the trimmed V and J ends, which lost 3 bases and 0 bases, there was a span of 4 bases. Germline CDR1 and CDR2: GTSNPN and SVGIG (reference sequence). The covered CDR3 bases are TGTGCCTGGAGAACTAGCACAGATACG. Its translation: CAWRTSTDT. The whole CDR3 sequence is CAWRTSTDTQYF.

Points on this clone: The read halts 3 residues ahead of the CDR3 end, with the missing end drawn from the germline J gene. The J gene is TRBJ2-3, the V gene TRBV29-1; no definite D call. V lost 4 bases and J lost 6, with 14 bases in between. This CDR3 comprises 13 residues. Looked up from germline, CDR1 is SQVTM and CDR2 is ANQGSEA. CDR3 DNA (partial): TGCAGCGTTGGGTATGAGGTCTCCGATACG. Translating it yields CSVGYEVSDT. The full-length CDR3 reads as CSVGYEVSDTQYF.

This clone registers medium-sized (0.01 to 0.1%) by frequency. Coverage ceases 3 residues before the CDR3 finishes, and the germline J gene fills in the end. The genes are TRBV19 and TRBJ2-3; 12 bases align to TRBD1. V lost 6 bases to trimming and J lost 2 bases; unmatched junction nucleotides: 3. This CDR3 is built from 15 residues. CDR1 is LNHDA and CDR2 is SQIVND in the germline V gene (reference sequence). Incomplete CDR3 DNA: TGTGCCAGTAGACCGGGACAGGGGGCCACAGATACG. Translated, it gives CASRPGQGATDT. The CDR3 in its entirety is CASRPGQGATDTQYF.

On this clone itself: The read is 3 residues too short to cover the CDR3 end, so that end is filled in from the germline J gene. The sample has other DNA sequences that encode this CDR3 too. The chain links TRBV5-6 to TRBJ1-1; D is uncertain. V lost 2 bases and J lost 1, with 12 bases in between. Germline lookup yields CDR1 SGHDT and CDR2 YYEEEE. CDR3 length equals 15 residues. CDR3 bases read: TGTGCCAGCAGCTTCCGGCGGGGATCGAACACTGAA. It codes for CASSFRRGSNTE. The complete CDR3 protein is CASSFRRGSNTEAFF.

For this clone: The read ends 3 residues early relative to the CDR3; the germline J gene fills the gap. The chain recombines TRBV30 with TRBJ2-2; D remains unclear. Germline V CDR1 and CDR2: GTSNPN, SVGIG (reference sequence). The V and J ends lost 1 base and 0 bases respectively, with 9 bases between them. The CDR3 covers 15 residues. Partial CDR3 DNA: TGTGCCTGGAGTGCCTTAGCAACGAACACCGGGGAG. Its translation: CAWSALATNTGE. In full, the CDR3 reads CAWSALATNTGELFF. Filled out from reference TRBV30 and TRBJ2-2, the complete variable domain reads SQTIHQWPATLVQPVGSPLSLECTVEGTSNPNLYWYRQAAGRGLQLLFYSVGIGQISSEVPQNLSASRPQDRQFILSSKKLLLSDSGFYLCAWSALATNTGELFFGEGSRLTVL.

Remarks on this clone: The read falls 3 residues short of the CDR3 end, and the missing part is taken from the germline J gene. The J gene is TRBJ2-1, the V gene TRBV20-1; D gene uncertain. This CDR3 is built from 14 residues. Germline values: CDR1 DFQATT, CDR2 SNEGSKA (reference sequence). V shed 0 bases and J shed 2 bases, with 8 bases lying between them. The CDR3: CSAREGDTYNEQFF. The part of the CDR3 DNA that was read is TGCAGTGCTAGAGAAGGAGACACCTACAATGAG.

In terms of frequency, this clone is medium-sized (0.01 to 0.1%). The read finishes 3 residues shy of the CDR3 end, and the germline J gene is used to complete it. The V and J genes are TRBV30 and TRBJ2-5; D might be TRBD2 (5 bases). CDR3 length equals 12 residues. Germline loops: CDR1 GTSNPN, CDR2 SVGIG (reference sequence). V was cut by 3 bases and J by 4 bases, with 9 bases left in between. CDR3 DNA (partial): TGTGCCTGGAGGCGGGCCCCAGAGACC. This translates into CAWRRAPET. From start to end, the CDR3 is CAWRRAPETQYF.

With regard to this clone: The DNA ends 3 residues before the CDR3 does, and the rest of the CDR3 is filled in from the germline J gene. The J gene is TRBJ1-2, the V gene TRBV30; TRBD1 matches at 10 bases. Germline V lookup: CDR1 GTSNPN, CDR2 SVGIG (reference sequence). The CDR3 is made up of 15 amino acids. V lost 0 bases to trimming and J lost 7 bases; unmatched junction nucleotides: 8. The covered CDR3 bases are TGTGCCTGGAGTGTAATGGGGCGGGACAGGGGTGGC. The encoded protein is CAWSVMGRDRGG. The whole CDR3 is CAWSVMGRDRGGYTF.

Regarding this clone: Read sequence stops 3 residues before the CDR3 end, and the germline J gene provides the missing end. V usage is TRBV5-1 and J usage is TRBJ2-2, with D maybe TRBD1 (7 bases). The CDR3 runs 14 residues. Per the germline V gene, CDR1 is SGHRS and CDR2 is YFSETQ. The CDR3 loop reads CASSGGTVNEKLFF. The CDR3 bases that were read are TGCGCCAGCAGCGGCGGGACAGTGAATGAAAAG.

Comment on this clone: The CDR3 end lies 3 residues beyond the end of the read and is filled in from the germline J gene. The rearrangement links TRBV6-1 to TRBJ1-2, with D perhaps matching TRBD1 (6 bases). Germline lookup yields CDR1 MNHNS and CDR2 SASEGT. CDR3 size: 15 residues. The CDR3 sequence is CASSENNRVEWGYTF. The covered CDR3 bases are TGTGCCAGCAGTGAAAATAACAGGGTAGAGTGGGGC.

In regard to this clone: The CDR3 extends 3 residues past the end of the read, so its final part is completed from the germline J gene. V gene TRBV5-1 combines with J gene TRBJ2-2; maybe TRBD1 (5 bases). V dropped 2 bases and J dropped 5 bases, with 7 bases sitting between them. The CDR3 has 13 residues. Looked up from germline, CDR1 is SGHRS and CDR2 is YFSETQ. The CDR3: CASSFAGTGELFF. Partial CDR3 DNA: TGCGCCAGCAGCTTTGCAGGGACCGGGGAG.

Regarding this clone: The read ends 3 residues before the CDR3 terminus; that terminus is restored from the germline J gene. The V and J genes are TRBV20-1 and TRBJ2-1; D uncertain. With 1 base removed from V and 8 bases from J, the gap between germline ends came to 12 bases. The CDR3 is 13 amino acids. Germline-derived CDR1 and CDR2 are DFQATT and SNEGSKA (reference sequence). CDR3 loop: CSARATVVHEQFF. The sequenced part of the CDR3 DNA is TGCAGTGCTAGAGCAACTGTGGTTCATGAG.

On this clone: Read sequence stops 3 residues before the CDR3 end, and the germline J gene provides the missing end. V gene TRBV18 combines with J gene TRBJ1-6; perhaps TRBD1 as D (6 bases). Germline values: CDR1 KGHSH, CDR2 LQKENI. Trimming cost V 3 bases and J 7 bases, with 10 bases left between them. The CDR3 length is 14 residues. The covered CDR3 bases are TGTGCCAGCTCACCGGACAGCCTGAATTCACCC. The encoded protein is CASSPDSLNSP. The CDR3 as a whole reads CASSPDSLNSPLHF.

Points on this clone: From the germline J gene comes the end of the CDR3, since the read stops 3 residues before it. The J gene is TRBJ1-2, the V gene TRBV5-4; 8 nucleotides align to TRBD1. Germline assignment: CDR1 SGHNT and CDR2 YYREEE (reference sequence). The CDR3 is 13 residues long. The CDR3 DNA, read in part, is TGTGCCAGCAGCCTTCATGACAGGGGACGC. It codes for CASSLHDRGR. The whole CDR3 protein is CASSLHDRGRYTF.

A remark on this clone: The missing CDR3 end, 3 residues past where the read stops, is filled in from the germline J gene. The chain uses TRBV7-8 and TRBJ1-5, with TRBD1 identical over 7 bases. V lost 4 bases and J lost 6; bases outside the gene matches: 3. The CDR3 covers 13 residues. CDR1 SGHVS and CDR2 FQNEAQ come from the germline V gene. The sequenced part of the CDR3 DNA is TGTGCCAGCAGCTCGCAGGGGGTTCAGCCC. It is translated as CASSSQGVQP. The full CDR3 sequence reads CASSSQGVQPQHF.

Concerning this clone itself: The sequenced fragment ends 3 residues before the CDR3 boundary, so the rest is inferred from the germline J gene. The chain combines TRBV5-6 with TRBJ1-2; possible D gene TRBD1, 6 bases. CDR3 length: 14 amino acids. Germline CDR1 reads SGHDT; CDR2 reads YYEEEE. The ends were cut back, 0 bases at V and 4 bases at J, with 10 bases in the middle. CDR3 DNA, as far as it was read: TGTGCCAGCAGCTTGGCCGGGGGGGCCTATGGC. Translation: CASSLAGGAYG. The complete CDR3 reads CASSLAGGAYGYTF.

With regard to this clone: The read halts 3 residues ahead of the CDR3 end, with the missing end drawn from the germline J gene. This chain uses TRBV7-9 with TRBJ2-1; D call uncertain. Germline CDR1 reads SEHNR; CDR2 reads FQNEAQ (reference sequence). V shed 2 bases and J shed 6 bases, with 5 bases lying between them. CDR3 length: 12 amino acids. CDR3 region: CASSLLFNEQFF. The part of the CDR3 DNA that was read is TGTGCCAGCAGCTTACTTTTCAATGAG.